This TCR beta chain was obtained from a study of cytomegalovirus exposure and HLA in healthy donors. The PCR was carried out with 60 Vbeta primers and 13 Jbeta primers. The assay was immunoSEQ multiplex PCR, and TCRdb's table has in-frame clones only and misses some. Among around 130,000 clones listed, 75% to 85% were seen once. The CDR3 is 13 amino acids. The germline CDR1 and CDR2 sequences are MDHEN and SYDVKM. Trimming took 4 bases from V and 1 from J; bases not matched to a gene: 1. V and J are TRBV28 and TRBJ2-7; 7 bases fit TRBD2. Input material: PBMCs. The sequence was obtained from a man aged 35-49 years in good health and CMV-seronegative. This CDR3 reads CASSSSGSYEQYF. CDR3 nucleotide sequence: TGTGCCAGCAGTTCTAGCGGTTCCTACGAGCAGTACTTC.